This TCR beta chain was captured in a study of shared clonotypes between healthy human individuals. Negatively enriched CD4+ T cells were divided by CD45RA into naive and memory. Germline assignment: CDR1 GTSNPN and CDR2 SVGIG (reference sequence). The CDR3 extends over 15 amino acids. V was cut by 5 bases and J by 0 bases, with 11 bases left in between. Clones were sequenced by immunoSEQ multiplex PCR, and TCRdb holds only the in-frame ones, with some missing. The top ten clones hold around 0.14% of a sample with roughly 2.5 million clones, approximately 92% of them seen once. Material: naive CD4+ T cells sorted from blood. Subset described: CD45RA+ positively selected. The origin of this receptor is a young man in good health. The gene calls are TRBV30 and TRBJ1-6, with D possibly matching TRBD1 (5 bases). The CDR3 spells CAWRTGISYNSPLHF. The CDR3 DNA is TGTGCCTGGCGAACAGGTATCTCCTATAATTCACCCCTCCACTTT.